The 27 T cell receptor beta chains below were found in one sample sequenced in a study of cytomegalovirus exposure and HLA in healthy donors. It was with 60 Vbeta and 13 Jbeta primers that the PCR ran. Sequenced by immunoSEQ multiplex PCR; TCRdb stores in-frame clones only, minus some. The table shows 200,000 or so clones, with 75% to 85% occurring only once. Sequencing was performed on PBMCs. The receptors here all came from a male donor in good health and CMV-seropositive.

This clone occurred once. The gene calls are TRBV7-2 and TRBJ2-1; 8 bases are shared with TRBD2. The J segment lost 2 bases and the V segment lost 6 bases, leaving 6 bases of the junction unmatched. Germline CDR1 is SGHTA and CDR2 is FQGNSA. CDR3 length: 15 residues. CDR3 nucleotides: TGTGCCAGCAGTTTGAGCGGGAGAACCTACAATGAGCAGTTCTTC. It is translated as CASSLSGRTYNEQFF.

This clone was detected a few times. The genes are TRBV7-2 and TRBJ2-7, with D perhaps TRBD2 (6 bases). This CDR3 is 12 amino acids long. Germline CDR1 SGHTA, CDR2 FQGNSA. Trimming took off 4 bases at V and 10 bases at J, with 14 bases between the two ends. The CDR3 protein is CASSSKAGFQYF. CDR3 DNA sequence: TGTGCCAGCAGCTCCAAGGCGGGGTTTCAGTACTTC.

V and J are TRBV9 and TRBJ2-5; 9 bases are a match to TRBD2. This CDR3 is built from 14 residues. Germline CDR1 is SGDLS and CDR2 is YYNGEE. The V gene end was trimmed by 3 bases and the J gene end by 6 bases; junction bases not matched to a gene: 6. The CDR3 loop is CASSAVAGAKTQYF. For the CDR3, the DNA is TGTGCCAGCAGCGCAGTAGCGGGAGCGAAGACCCAGTACTTC.

The rearrangement uses TRBV7-8 and TRBJ2-7, with TRBD1 matching over 9 bases. Germline V gene sequence: CDR1 SGHVS, CDR2 FQNEAQ. This CDR3 is built from 18 residues. V dropped 1 base and J dropped 6; count of bases not matched to a gene: 16. The CDR3, as DNA: TGTGCCAGCAGCTTAGATCCTACTTGGGTGGGACAGGGTTTCGAGCAGTACTTC. As protein: CASSLDPTWVGQGFEQYF.

The gene calls are TRBV11-2 and TRBJ2-1; maybe TRBD2 (5 bases). This CDR3 comprises 13 residues. Germline CDR1 SGHAT, CDR2 FQNNGV. The V and J ends lost 5 bases and 9 bases respectively, with 14 bases between them. The CDR3 DNA sequence: TGTGCCAGCAGCCCCCTCGGGATAGGTGAGCAGTTCTTC. Its protein is CASSPLGIGEQFF. The variable domain in full, completed from reference TRBV11-2 and TRBJ2-1, reads EAGVAQSPRYKIIEKRQSVAFWCNPISGHATLYWYQQILGQGPKLLIQFQNNGVVDDSQLPKDRFSAERLKGVDSTLKIQPAKLEDSAVYLCASSPLGIGEQFFGPGTRLTVL.

The J gene is TRBJ1-2, the V gene TRBV7-3, with 10 bases lining up with TRBD1. There are 18 residues in the CDR3. Germline CDR1 is SGHTA and CDR2 is FQGTGA. V was pared by 5 bases and J by 6 bases, with 18 bases of the junction left unmatched. CDR3 amino acids: CASSPTPRARQGANGYTF. For the CDR3, the DNA is TGTGCCAGCAGCCCGACCCCCCGCGCGAGACAGGGGGCAAATGGCTACACCTTC.

This clone has only a few counts. The rearrangement joins TRBV5-4 to TRBJ1-6, with a possible D match to TRBD1 (5 bases). In germline, CDR1 is SGHNT, CDR2 YYREEE (reference sequence). The CDR3 is 15 amino acids. The V gene lost 2 bases and the J gene lost 6 bases, with 12 bases spanning the gap. This CDR3 is CASSFRTRANSPLHF. The CDR3 bases are TGTGCCAGCAGCTTTCGGACAAGGGCTAATTCACCCCTCCACTTT.

V gene TRBV2 combines with J gene TRBJ1-6, with 8 bases that match TRBD1. The germline gives CDR1 SNHLY, CDR2 FYNNEI. CDR3 size: 15 residues. With V trimmed by 1 base and J by 7 bases, 3 bases remained unmatched. The chain's CDR3 is CASSEDQGANSPLHF. For the CDR3, the DNA is TGTGCCAGCAGTGAAGACCAGGGGGCCAATTCACCCCTCCACTTT.

J is TRBJ1-2 and V is TRBV19; 8 bases are a match to TRBD1. Trimming removed 7 bases from V and 5 bases from J; junction bases left unmatched: 12. The CDR3 contains 15 residues. Germline V lookup: CDR1 LNHDA, CDR2 SQIVND (reference sequence). CDR3 coding DNA: TGTGCCAGTACCTCTACCGGGACAGGCGGGTATGGCTACACCTTC. Its protein product is CASTSTGTGGYGYTF.

The chain combines TRBV11-2 with TRBJ1-5; D is ambiguous. The CDR3 covers 16 residues. V lost 2 bases and J lost 6, with 17 bases in between. Per germline, CDR1 SGHAT and CDR2 FQNNGV. CDR3 residues: CASSLTVSGLGQPQHF. CDR3 bases: TGTGCCAGCAGCTTAACGGTATCGGGGTTGGGTCAGCCCCAGCATTTT.

This chain connects TRBV28 to TRBJ2-7, with D unclear. Germline V gives CDR1 MDHEN, CDR2 SYDVKM. Trimming cost V 4 bases and J 0 bases, with 7 bases left between them. The CDR3 runs 13 residues. The chain's CDR3 is CASSSPVSYEQYF. The DNA for the CDR3 is TGTGCCAGCAGTTCCCCAGTCTCCTACGAGCAGTACTTC.

V gene TRBV10-3 combines with J gene TRBJ2-5, with 7 positions matching TRBD2. Germline V gives CDR1 ENHRY, CDR2 SYGVKD. There are 15 residues in the CDR3. With V trimmed by 0 bases and J by 2 bases, 3 bases remained unmatched. The DNA of the CDR3 is TGTGCCATCAGTGAGTCGGGGGGGGATCAAGAGACCCAGTACTTC. It specifies CAISESGGDQETQYF.

Of note for this clone: At one boundary the junction diverges from the germline segment, which might be a read error. J is TRBJ2-7 and V is TRBV2; TRBD2 matches at 9 bases. Germline CDR1 SNHLY, CDR2 FYNNEI. The CDR3 runs to 12 residues. The CDR3 DNA reads as TGTGCCAGCAGTGGGCTAGCGGGACGGTCGAACTTC. The encoded protein is CASSGLAGRSNF.

V and J are TRBV7-7 and TRBJ2-7; possible D gene TRBD2, 6 bases. Germline CDR1 is SSHAT and CDR2 is FNYEAQ (reference sequence). V was shortened by 5 bases and J by 7 bases, with 15 bases between the two germline ends. The CDR3 is 13 amino acids. The CDR3 nucleotides read TGTGCCAGCAGCGCAGTAGGAGGGCGAGAGCAGTACTTC. Protein product: CASSAVGGREQYF.

The rearrangement joins TRBV19 to TRBJ1-1; D perhaps matches TRBD1 (5 bases). The CDR3 extends over 14 amino acids. V was shortened by 3 bases and J by 6 bases, with 14 bases between the two germline ends. Germline assignment: CDR1 LNHDA and CDR2 SQIVND (reference sequence). CDR3 amino acids: CASSILTDQPEAFF. CDR3 DNA sequence: TGTGCCAGTAGTATTTTGACAGACCAGCCTGAAGCTTTCTTT.

This chain links TRBV6-5 with TRBJ2-1; D uncertain. V was shortened by 4 bases and J by 0 bases, with 10 bases between the two germline ends. The CDR3 runs to 15 residues. Germline values: CDR1 MNHEY, CDR2 SVGAGI. Written as DNA, the CDR3 is TGTGCCAGCAGTTTGAGTTCGAACTCCTACAATGAGCAGTTCTTC. This translates into CASSLSSNSYNEQFF.

The chain couples TRBV7-6 to TRBJ1-2; D is possibly TRBD1 (6 bases). CDR1 is SGHVS, CDR2 FNYEAQ, per germline. V lost 5 bases, J lost 4 bases, and 11 bases lay in between. The CDR3 is made up of 13 amino acids. CDR3 in DNA: TGTGCCAGCAGCACCAGGGGTGGCTATGGCTACACCTTC. Protein: CASSTRGGYGYTF.

The rearrangement links TRBV11-3 to TRBJ2-7; 9 positions agree with TRBD1. The germline V gene has CDR1 SGHNT and CDR2 YENEEA. Unmatched junction bases numbered 5, after V lost 0 bases and J lost 8 bases. This CDR3 is built from 14 residues. This chain's CDR3 is CASSLDRGTGQQYF. The CDR3 bases are TGTGCCAGCAGCTTAGACCGGGGGACAGGGCAGCAGTACTTC.

This chain connects TRBV30 to TRBJ1-5; 9 nucleotides line up with TRBD1. The CDR3 runs to 15 residues. V lost 0 bases to trimming and J lost 5 bases; unmatched junction nucleotides: 5. Germline V gene data show CDR1 as GTSNPN and CDR2 as SVGIG (reference sequence). CDR3 in DNA: TGTGCCTGGAGTGTGGGTGACAGGGGGGATCAGCCCCAGCATTTT. Its translation is CAWSVGDRGDQPQHF.

This clone was detected a few times. The rearrangement uses TRBV6-5 and TRBJ1-3, with D maybe TRBD1 (6 bases). Trimming took 0 bases from V and 4 from J, leaving 10 bases between them. The CDR3 totals 15 residues. In germline, CDR1 is MNHEY, CDR2 SVGAGI. This chain's CDR3 is CASSYSRQGGNTIYF. Written as DNA, the CDR3 is TGTGCCAGCAGTTACTCGAGGCAGGGGGGAAACACCATATATTTT.

With respect to this clone: Relative to the germline gene, one junction end is altered; a read error may explain this. Other nucleotide sequences from this sample produce the same CDR3. This rearrangement joins TRBV6-5 to TRBJ2-7, with no clear D. CDR1 is MNHEY and CDR2 is SVGAGI in the germline V gene. The CDR3 runs 11 residues. The CDR3 reads CASSSPYEQYF. The CDR3, as DNA: TGCGCCAGCAGTTCTCCCTACGAGCAGTACTTC.

This chain joins TRBV28 and TRBJ2-1; D gene unclear. The V end lost 10 bases, the J end lost 8 bases, and 12 bases lay between the germline ends. The CDR3 extends over 11 amino acids. Germline V CDR1 and CDR2: MDHEN, SYDVKM. CDR3 loop: CAISYDYEQFF. The CDR3 DNA reads TGTGCCATCTCGTATGACTATGAGCAGTTCTTC.

The V gene is TRBV18, the J gene TRBJ2-1; TRBD2 agrees at 10 bases. Germline CDR1 is KGHSH and CDR2 is LQKENI. V gave up 6 bases and J gave up 4 bases; unmatched junction bases: 6. The CDR3 loop spans 15 amino acids. The CDR3 is CASSVPGLAYNEQFF. The CDR3 coding sequence is TGTGCCAGCTCGGTACCGGGACTAGCGTACAATGAGCAGTTCTTC.

The rearrangement uses TRBV27 and TRBJ2-1, with D hard to call. The CDR3 length is 17 residues. V was clipped by 9 bases and J by 4 bases, with 25 bases between them. Germline V gives CDR1 MNHEY, CDR2 SMNVEV (reference sequence). The CDR3 DNA is TGTGCCAGTAGACTCCGCTCCGACCAATTCCCTTACAATGAGCAGTTCTTC. Translating it yields CASRLRSDQFPYNEQFF.

The gene calls are TRBV6-6 and TRBJ1-2; TRBD1 might be the D (6 bases). There are 14 residues in the CDR3. The V gene's germline CDR1 is MNHNY and CDR2 SVGAGI (reference sequence). Trimming cost V 6 bases and J 4 bases, with 15 bases left between them. CDR3 DNA sequence: TGTGCCAGCAGATCGTCGGGGGGCGGCTATGGCTACACCTTC. Encoded protein: CASRSSGGGYGYTF.

This clone was detected once. Within the sample, other DNA sequences also encode this same CDR3. V and J are TRBV28 and TRBJ1-5; the D gene is possibly TRBD1 (6 bases). Germline CDR1 is MDHEN and CDR2 is SYDVKM. V was clipped by 4 bases and J by 8 bases, with 6 bases between them. The CDR3 is 11 amino acids. This chain's CDR3 is CASSSGEPQHF. The DNA of the CDR3 is TGTGCCAGCAGTTCAGGGGAGCCCCAGCATTTT.

The V and J genes are TRBV19 and TRBJ2-1, with 7 bases fitting TRBD2. This CDR3 has 16 amino acids. CDR1 is LNHDA, CDR2 SQIVND, per germline (reference sequence). The junction had 5 bases not matched to a gene; V was cut back by 3 bases and J by 0 bases. Written as DNA, the CDR3 is TGTGCCAGTAGTATCACCAGCGGGATCTCCTACAATGAGCAGTTCTTC. As protein: CASSITSGISYNEQFF. The full variable domain, its missing parts supplied by reference TRBV19 and TRBJ2-1, is DGGITQSPKYLFRKEGQNVTLSCEQNLNHDAMYWYRQDPGQGLRLIYYSQIVNDFQKGDIAEGYSVSREKKESFPLTVTSAQKNPTAFYLCASSITSGISYNEQFFGPGTRLTVL.